This TCR beta chain was found in a study of glioma-infiltrating T cells after dendritic cell vaccination. This clone occurred once. CDR3 length: 14 residues. CDR1 SGDLS and CDR2 YYNGEE come from the germline V gene. The PCR used 60 V beta and 13 J beta primers. Some clones are missing from TCRdb's copy, which holds only in-frame ones; the method was immunoSEQ multiplex PCR. The sample carries roughly 23,000 clones, about four fifths recorded once. This clonotype was obtained from a human donor with glioblastoma. The V and J genes are TRBV9 and TRBJ2-5, with 8 positions matching TRBD2. The last part of the DNA fits TRBJ2-7 better; the J call may be wrong. The sequences come from blood, collected before dendritic cell vaccination. In DNA, the CDR3 is TGTGCCAGCAGCGCCGGGGGACTAGCCTACGAGCAGTACTTC. The encoded protein is CASSAGGLAYEQYF.